Following are 18 T cell receptor beta chains from one sample sequenced in a study of T-cell reconstitution after alpha-beta-depleted transplantation in children. As it was prepared, the TCRbeta library received unique molecular identifiers. TCRdb itself ran the PCR reads through MiXCR, one entry per CDR3 protein. The sample shows around 140,000 distinct CDR3 sequences, around 10% of them seen only once. The material sequenced was PBMCs, mostly from graft donor cells, taken 180 days after TCRalphabeta/CD19-depleted stem cell transplant. Receptor source: a female patient aged 2-10 years who had a stem cell transplant for congenital amegakaryocytic thrombocytopenia, so the T cells may come from the graft donor.

This clonotype showed up just a few times. The chain joins TRBV13 to TRBJ2-1; no clear D gene. V lost 5 bases to trimming and J lost 5 bases, with 22 bases between them. The CDR3 is 17 residues long. Germline V CDR1 and CDR2: PRHDT, FYEKMQ (reference sequence). DNA for the CDR3: TGTGCCAGCAGCGCCTTACGGGTGCGGAATCCCCACAATGAGCAGTTCTTC. Protein product: CASSALRVRNPHNEQFF. Combining the CDR3 with reference TRBV13 and TRBJ2-1 gives the whole variable domain AAGVIQSPRHLIKEKRETATLKCYPIPRHDTVYWYQQGPGQDPQFLISFYEKMQSDKGSIPDRFSAQQFSDYHSELNMSSLELGDSALYFCASSALRVRNPHNEQFFGPGTRLTVL.

A word on this clonotype: Given a much more abundant clone one base away, this may be a read error. This sequence joins TRBV4-3 and TRBJ2-5; a possible D gene is TRBD2 (6 bases). The ends were cut back, 3 bases at V and 9 bases at J, with 20 bases in the middle. This CDR3 is 15 amino acids long. Looked up from germline, CDR1 is LGHNA and CDR2 is YSLEER. CDR3 sequence: CASSHGGTLGEAQYF. The CDR3 DNA reads TGCGCCAGCAGCCATGGCGGAACGCTCGGGGAGGCCCAGTACTTC.

This clonotype was seen ten or more times. The V call is TRBV10-3, the J call TRBJ2-7, with D maybe TRBD1 (5 bases). Trimming stripped 3 bases from V and 1 base from J, with 7 bases between. Germline V gene data show CDR1 as ENHRY and CDR2 as SYGVKD. This CDR3 region has 13 residues. The CDR3 spells CAISEGASYEQYF. The CDR3 DNA sequence: TGTGCCATCAGTGAAGGGGCGTCCTACGAGCAGTACTTC.

In its sample, this clonotype was seen many times. This chain uses TRBV16 with TRBJ2-7; 8 bases align to TRBD2. Germline CDR1 and CDR2: KGHSY and FQNENV. This CDR3 has 13 amino acids. The V and J ends lost 2 bases and 6 bases, in that order; junction bases with no gene match: 3. The chain's CDR3 is CASSQGLASEQYF. CDR3 bases: TGTGCCAGCAGCCAAGGACTAGCATCCGAGCAGTACTTC.

This clonotype was seen ten or more times. This chain joins TRBV5-1 and TRBJ2-1; 12 bases are a match to TRBD2. Germline values: CDR1 SGHRS, CDR2 YFSETQ. Trimming took 2 bases from V and 4 from J; bases not matched to a gene: 4. The CDR3 is 16 residues long. CDR3 bases: TGCGCCAGCAGCTTTCCGGGACTAGCGGGTTACAATGAGCAGTTCTTC. Translated: CASSFPGLAGYNEQFF. Based on the CDR3 plus reference TRBV5-1 and TRBJ2-1, the full variable domain is KAGVTQTPRYLIKTRGQQVTLSCSPISGHRSVSWYQQTPGQGLQFLFEYFSETQRNKGNFPGRFSGRQFSNSRSEMNVSTLELGDSALYLCASSFPGLAGYNEQFFGPGTRLTVL.

This clonotype appeared a few times. The V and J genes are TRBV18 and TRBJ2-6; D gene ambiguous. The CDR3 length is 13 residues. From germline, CDR1 is KGHSH and CDR2 LQKENI. V shed 6 bases and J shed 0 bases, with 3 bases lying between them. This CDR3 reads CASSPSGANVLTF. For the CDR3, the DNA is TGTGCCAGCTCCCCCTCTGGGGCCAACGTCCTGACTTTC.

This clonotype was observed a few times. The rearrangement uses TRBV10-3 and TRBJ2-2; D is perhaps TRBD1 (6 bases). Trimming shortened V by 3 bases and J by 6 bases, and 11 bases separated the two germline ends. CDR1 is ENHRY and CDR2 is SYGVKD in the germline V gene. This CDR3 has 14 residues. The CDR3 region has the DNA TGTGCCATCAGTGATACAGGGACGGCCGGGGAGCTGTTTTTT. Translated: CAISDTGTAGELFF.

Ten or more counts support this clonotype. J is TRBJ1-3 and V is TRBV12-3 or TRBV12-4; D is ambiguous. V was trimmed by 3 bases and J by 2 bases, leaving 14 bases between them. This CDR3 has 16 amino acids. In DNA form, the CDR3 reads TGTGCCAGCAGTTTTGCGGCCAGCGCGGCTGGAAACACCATATATTTT. Translating it yields CASSFAASAAGNTIYF.

This chain connects TRBV4-3 to TRBJ2-2, with D possibly matching TRBD1 (6 bases). V lost 3 bases and J 6 bases, leaving 20 bases between the germline ends. There are 17 residues in the CDR3. CDR1 LGHNA and CDR2 YSLEER come from the germline V gene. The CDR3 sequence: CASSQFLGTQNAGELFF. DNA of the CDR3: TGCGCCAGCAGCCAGTTCCTTGGGACACAGAATGCCGGGGAGCTGTTTTTT.

Many counts were recorded for this clonotype. The chain links TRBV3-1 to TRBJ2-1; no clear D gene. Looked up from germline, CDR1 is LGHDT and CDR2 is YNNKEL (reference sequence). Trimming shortened V by 0 bases and J by 10 bases, and 13 bases separated the two germline ends. The CDR3 length is 14 residues. CDR3 DNA sequence: TGTGCCAGCAGCCAAGATCTAGTCAGCCGCGAGCAGTTCTTC. This sequence encodes CASSQDLVSREQFF.

This clonotype was counted ten times or more. V is TRBV9 and J is TRBJ1-3, with D unclear. V was shortened by 3 bases and J by 4 bases, with 11 bases between the two germline ends. The germline V gene has CDR1 SGDLS and CDR2 YYNGEE. The CDR3 consists of 14 residues. This CDR3 is CASSADLSGNTIYF. The CDR3 nucleotides read TGTGCCAGCAGCGCGGATCTCTCGGGAAACACCATATATTTT.

The V call is TRBV12-3 or TRBV12-4, the J call TRBJ1-2, with D uncertain. This CDR3 region has 12 residues. The V end lost 7 bases, the J end lost 4 bases, and 10 bases lay between the germline ends. CDR3 sequence: CASTQSPYGYTF. The CDR3 nucleotides read TGTGCCAGCACCCAGAGTCCCTATGGCTACACCTTC.

Concerning this clonotype: This sequence may be a read error, since a much larger clone differs from it by one base. The V and J genes are TRBV29-1 and TRBJ2-2; TRBD1 matches at 8 bases. Germline V lookup: CDR1 SQVTM, CDR2 ANQGSEA. V trimming: 6 bases; J trimming: 4 bases; junction bases outside the gene matches: 7. CDR3 size: 14 residues. The CDR3 reads CSVGGQVTTGELFF. The CDR3 DNA reads TGCAGCGTGGGGGGACAGGTGACCACCGGGGAGCTGTTTTTT.

This clonotype has a count of ten or more. The chain links TRBV7-2 to TRBJ2-7, with a weak D call TRBD1 (6 bases). V was cut by 5 bases and J by 5 bases, with 13 bases left in between. The CDR3 sequence is 13 residues long. CDR1 SGHTA and CDR2 FQGNSA come from the germline V gene. The CDR3 bases are TGTGCCAGCAGCAATACAGGGTTCCACGAGCAGTACTTC. Translating gives CASSNTGFHEQYF.

This clonotype was observed many times. The V gene is TRBV29-1, the J gene TRBJ2-7; D possibly corresponds to TRBD2 (6 bases). The V end was cut by 4 bases, the J end by 3 bases, with 13 bases between. CDR1 is SQVTM, CDR2 ANQGSEA, per germline. The CDR3 runs 13 residues. The CDR3 protein is CSVVSGDDYEQYF. In nucleotides, the CDR3 is TGCAGCGTTGTATCGGGAGACGACTACGAGCAGTACTTC.

This clonotype has just a few counts. V and J are TRBV19 and TRBJ2-1, with D unclear. The CDR3 totals 13 residues. The germline V gene has CDR1 LNHDA and CDR2 SQIVND (reference sequence). The V and J ends lost 8 bases and 4 bases respectively, with 12 bases between them. CDR3 loop: CASPNREYNEQFF. The CDR3 DNA reads as TGTGCCAGTCCGAACAGAGAATACAATGAGCAGTTCTTC. Supplemented by reference TRBV19 and TRBJ2-1, the full variable domain reads DGGITQSPKYLFRKEGQNVTLSCEQNLNHDAMYWYRQDPGQGLRLIYYSQIVNDFQKGDIAEGYSVSREKKESFPLTVTSAQKNPTAFYLCASPNREYNEQFFGPGTRLTVL.

Many counts were recorded for this clonotype. The CDR3 DNA reads as TGTGCCAGCAGCCCAACAGGGTATCTCTACGAGCAGTACTTC. This codes for CASSPTGYLYEQYF. The chain recombines TRBV7-9 with TRBJ2-7; possible D gene TRBD1, 6 bases. V was pared by 5 bases and J by 3 bases, with 14 bases between. Germline lookup yields CDR1 SEHNR and CDR2 FQNEAQ (reference sequence). CDR3 length equals 14 residues. The variable domain in full, completed from reference TRBV7-9 and TRBJ2-7, reads DTGVSQNPRHKITKRGQNVTFRCDPISEHNRLYWYRQTLGQGPEFLTYFQNEAQLEKSRLLSDRFSAERPKGSFSTLEIQRTEQGDSAMYLCASSPTGYLYEQYFGPGTRLTVT.

The chain is built from TRBV18 and TRBJ1-2, with 8 bases matching TRBD1. With 1 base clipped from V and 5 bases from J, the junction kept 6 bases outside the gene matches. This CDR3 comprises 15 residues. Per the germline V gene, CDR1 is KGHSH and CDR2 is LQKENI. CDR3 sequence (DNA): TGTGCCAGCTCACCACTCCCGGGACAGGCTTATGGCTACACCTTC. Translated: CASSPLPGQAYGYTF.